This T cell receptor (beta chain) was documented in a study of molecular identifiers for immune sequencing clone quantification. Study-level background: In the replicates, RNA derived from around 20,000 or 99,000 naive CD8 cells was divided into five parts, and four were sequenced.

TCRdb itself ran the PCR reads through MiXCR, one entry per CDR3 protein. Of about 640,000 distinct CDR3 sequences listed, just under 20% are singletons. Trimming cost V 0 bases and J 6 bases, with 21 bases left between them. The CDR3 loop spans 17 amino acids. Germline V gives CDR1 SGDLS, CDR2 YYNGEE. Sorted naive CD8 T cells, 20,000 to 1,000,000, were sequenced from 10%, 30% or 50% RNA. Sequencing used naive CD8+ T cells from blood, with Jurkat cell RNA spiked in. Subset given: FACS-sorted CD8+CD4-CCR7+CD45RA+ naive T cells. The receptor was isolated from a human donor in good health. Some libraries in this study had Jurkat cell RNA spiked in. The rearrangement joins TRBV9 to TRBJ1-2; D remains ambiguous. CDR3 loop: CASSVEGRVGVYNGYTF. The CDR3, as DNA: TGTGCCAGCAGCGTAGAGGGCCGGGTTGGAGTTTATAATGGCTACACCTTC.